This T cell receptor beta chain was documented in a study of T cell repertoires in MIS-A myocarditis (dated by TCRdb to the early 2020s). About this clone itself: Its target antigen remains unknown. Qualities for individual bases were not recorded, and no much larger clone is one base off.

The QIAamp DNA FFPE kit was used to extract genomic DNA from formalin-fixed paraffin-embedded autopsy tissue. The CDR3 goes from the cysteine to the phenylalanine over 14 residues. Just the 42-base CDR3 DNA is kept, in frame starting at base 1. V and J lose 1 base and 7 bases, and a span of 14 bases separates them. The germline V gene (reference sequence) gives CDR1 as LGHDT and CDR2 as YNNKEL. Amplification of TCRbeta CDR3 regions relied on the immunoSEQ bias-controlled multiplex PCR, followed by high-throughput sequencing. From the authors' description of their analysis: CDR3 sequences were collapsed and filtered with the immunoSEQ vendor pipeline, and the abundance and frequency of each unique TCRbeta CDR3 were thereby quantified. CD-HIT clustered dominant CDR3 amino acid sequences with SARS-CoV-2-specific ImmuneCODE TCRbeta sequences at a 90% global sequence identity threshold. Clones with frequencies of 0.1 to 1 were classed as hyperexpanded, and 0.01 to 0.1 as large. CDR3 amino acid sequences and V and J gene assignments of dominant clones were confirmed with MiXCR. The R stringdist package was used to compute Levenshtein distances between the patient clonotypes and the ImmuneCODE hits. What TCRdb holds here is the immuneACCESS table cut down to in-frame rearrangements. Part of the clones is not present; checked against another copy, under half of the missing clones reflect an unresolved V gene, and the others are unexplained. V and J calls and clone size follow that table, whereas D and trimming were derived from the DNA. The sample table shows 15,000 or so clones, and over 70% are seen once. The biggest ten clones account for around 60% of the sample.

This sequence originates from a man aged 18-30 years with fulminant myocarditis from multisystem inflammatory syndrome in adults (MIS-A) after COVID-19. The rearranged chain carries TRBV3-1 (or the pseudogene TRBV3-2) and TRBJ2-7, with a weak D call of TRBD2 (5 bases match). Sequenced: left ventricle heart tissue obtained at autopsy. Read against the paper, the sample's cell subset or site label means: cardiac tissue sample (left or right ventricle, interventricular septum, or pericardium). The DNA sequence is given as TGTGCCAGCAGCCAAGTAGGTTTTCCGGGGGAGCAGTACTTC. It encodes CASSQVGFPGEQYF.